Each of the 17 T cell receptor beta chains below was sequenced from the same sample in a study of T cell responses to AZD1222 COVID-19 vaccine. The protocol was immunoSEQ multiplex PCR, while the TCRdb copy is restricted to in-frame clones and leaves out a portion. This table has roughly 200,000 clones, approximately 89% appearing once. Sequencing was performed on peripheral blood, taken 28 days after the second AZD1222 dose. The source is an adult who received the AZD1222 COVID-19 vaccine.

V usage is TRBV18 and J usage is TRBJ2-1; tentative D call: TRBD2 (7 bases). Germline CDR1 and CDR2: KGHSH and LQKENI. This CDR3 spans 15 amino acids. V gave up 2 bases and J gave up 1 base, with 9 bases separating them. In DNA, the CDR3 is TGTGCCAGCTCACCAGGGGGGGCTTCCTACAATGAGCAGTTCTTC. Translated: CASSPGGASYNEQFF. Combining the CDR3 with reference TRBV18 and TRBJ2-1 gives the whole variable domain NAGVMQNPRHLVRRRGQEARLRCSPMKGHSHVYWYRQLPEEGLKFMVYLQKENIIDESGMPKERFSAEFPKEGPSILRIQQVVRGDSAAYFCASSPGGASYNEQFFGPGTRLTVL.

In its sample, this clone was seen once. This CDR3 reads CASSFGGGTEAFF. As DNA, the CDR3 is TGTGCCAGCAGCTTTGGAGGAGGGACTGAAGCTTTCTTT. The chain joins TRBV5-4 to TRBJ1-1; D ambiguous. Trimming took off 2 bases at V and 5 bases at J, with 10 bases between the two ends. The germline V gene has CDR1 SGHNT and CDR2 YYREEE (reference sequence). The CDR3 has 13 amino acids.

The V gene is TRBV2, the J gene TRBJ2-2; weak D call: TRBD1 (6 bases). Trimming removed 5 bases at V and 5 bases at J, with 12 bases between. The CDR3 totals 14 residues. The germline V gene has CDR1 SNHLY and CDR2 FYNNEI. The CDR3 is CASSPPQGTGELFF. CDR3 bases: TGTGCCAGCAGTCCCCCTCAGGGGACCGGGGAGCTGTTTTTT.

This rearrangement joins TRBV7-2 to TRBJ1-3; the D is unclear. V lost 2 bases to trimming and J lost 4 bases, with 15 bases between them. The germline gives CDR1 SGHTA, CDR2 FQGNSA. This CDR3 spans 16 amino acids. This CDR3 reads CASSLSLGRGGNTIYF. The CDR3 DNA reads TGTGCCAGCAGCTTATCTCTTGGGCGAGGGGGAAACACCATATATTTT.

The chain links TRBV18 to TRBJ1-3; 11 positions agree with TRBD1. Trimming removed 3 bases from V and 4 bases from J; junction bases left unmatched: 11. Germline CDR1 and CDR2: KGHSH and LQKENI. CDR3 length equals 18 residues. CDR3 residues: CASSPPGQGGVYGNTIYF. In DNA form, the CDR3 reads TGTGCCAGCTCACCGCCGGGACAGGGGGGAGTCTACGGAAACACCATATATTTT.

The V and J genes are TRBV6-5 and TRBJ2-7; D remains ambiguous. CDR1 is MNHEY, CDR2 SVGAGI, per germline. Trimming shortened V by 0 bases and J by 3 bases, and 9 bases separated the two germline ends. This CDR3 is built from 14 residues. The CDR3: CASSYSIDSYEQYF. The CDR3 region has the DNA TGTGCCAGCAGTTACTCGATTGATAGCTACGAGCAGTACTTC.

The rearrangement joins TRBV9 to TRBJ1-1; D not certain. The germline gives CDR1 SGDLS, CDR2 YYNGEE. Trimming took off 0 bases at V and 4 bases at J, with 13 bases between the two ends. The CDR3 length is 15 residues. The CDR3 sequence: CASSVAGGSFTEAFF. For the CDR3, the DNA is TGTGCCAGCAGCGTAGCTGGAGGGTCCTTCACTGAAGCTTTCTTT.

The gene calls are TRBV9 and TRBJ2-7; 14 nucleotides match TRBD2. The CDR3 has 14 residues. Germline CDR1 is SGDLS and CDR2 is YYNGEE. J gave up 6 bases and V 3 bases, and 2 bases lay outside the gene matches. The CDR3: CASSGGTSGSEQYF. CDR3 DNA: TGTGCCAGCAGCGGGGGGACTAGCGGGAGCGAGCAGTACTTC.

The CDR3 region is CASGFLGGNQPQHF. The CDR3 nucleotides read TGTGCTAGTGGTTTTCTCGGGGGCAATCAGCCCCAGCATTTT. The chain combines TRBV12-5 with TRBJ1-5; no reliable D call. This CDR3 has 14 amino acids. With 3 bases removed from V and 2 bases from J, the gap between germline ends came to 8 bases. Germline assignment: CDR1 LGHNT and CDR2 FRNRAP.

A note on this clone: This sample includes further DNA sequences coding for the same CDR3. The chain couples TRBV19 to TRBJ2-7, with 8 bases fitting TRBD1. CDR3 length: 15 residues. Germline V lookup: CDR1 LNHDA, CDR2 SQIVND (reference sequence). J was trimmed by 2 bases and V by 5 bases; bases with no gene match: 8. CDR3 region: CASSPRTGTPYEQYF. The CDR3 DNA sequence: TGTGCCAGTAGTCCCCGGACAGGGACTCCCTACGAGCAGTACTTC.

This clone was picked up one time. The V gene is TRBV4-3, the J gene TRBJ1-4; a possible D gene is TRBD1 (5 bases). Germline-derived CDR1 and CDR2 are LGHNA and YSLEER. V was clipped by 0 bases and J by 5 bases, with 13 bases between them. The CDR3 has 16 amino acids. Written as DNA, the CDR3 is TGCGCCAGCAGCCAAGAGCGTGAGGGGCGGAATGAAAAACTGTTTTTT. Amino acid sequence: CASSQEREGRNEKLFF.

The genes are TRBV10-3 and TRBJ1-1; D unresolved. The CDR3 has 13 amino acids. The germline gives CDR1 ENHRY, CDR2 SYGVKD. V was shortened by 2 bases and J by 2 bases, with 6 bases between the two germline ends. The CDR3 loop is CAISERDNTEAFF. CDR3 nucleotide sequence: TGTGCCATCAGTGAGAGAGATAACACTGAAGCTTTCTTT.

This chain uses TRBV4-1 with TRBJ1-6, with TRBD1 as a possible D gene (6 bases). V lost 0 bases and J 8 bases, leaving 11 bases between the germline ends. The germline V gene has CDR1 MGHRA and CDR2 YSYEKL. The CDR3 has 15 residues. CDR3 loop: CASSQDRGGYSPLHF. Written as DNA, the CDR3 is TGCGCCAGCAGCCAAGACAGGGGTGGGTATTCACCCCTCCACTTT.

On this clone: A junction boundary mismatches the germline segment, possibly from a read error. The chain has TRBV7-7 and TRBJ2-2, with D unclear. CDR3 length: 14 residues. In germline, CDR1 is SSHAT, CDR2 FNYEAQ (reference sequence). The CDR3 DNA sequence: TGTGCTAGCAGCTTAAACACTTACACCGGGGAGCTGTTTTTT. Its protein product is CASSLNTYTGELFF.

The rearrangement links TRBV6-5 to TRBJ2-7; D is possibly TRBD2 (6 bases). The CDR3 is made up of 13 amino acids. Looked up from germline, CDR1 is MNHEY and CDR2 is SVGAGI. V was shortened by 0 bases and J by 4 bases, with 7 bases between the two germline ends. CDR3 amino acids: CASSYSEGYEQYF. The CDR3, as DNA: TGTGCCAGCAGTTACTCGGAGGGATACGAGCAGTACTTC.

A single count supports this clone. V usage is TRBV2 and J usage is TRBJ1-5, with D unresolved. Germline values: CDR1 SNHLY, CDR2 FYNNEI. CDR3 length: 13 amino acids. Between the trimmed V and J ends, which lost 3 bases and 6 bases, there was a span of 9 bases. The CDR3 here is CASSERVTQPQHF. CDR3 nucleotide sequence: TGTGCCAGCAGTGAGCGGGTGACTCAGCCCCAGCATTTT.

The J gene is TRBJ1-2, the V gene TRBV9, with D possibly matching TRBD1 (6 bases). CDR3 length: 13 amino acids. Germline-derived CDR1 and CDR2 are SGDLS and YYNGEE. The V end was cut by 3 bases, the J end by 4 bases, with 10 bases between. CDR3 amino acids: CASSAQGVYGYTF. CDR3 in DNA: TGTGCCAGCAGCGCACAGGGTGTCTATGGCTACACCTTC.